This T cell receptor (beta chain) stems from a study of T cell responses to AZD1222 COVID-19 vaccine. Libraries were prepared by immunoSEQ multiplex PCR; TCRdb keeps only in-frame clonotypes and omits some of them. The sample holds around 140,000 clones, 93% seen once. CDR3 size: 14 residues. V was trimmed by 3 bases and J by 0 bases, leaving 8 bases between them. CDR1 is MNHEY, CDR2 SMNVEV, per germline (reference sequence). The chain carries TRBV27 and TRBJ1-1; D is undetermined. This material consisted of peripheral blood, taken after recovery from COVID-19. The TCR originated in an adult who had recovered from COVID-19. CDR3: CASSFSALNTEAFF. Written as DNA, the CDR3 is TGTGCCAGCAGTTTTTCCGCCCTGAACACTGAAGCTTTCTTT.